This T cell receptor beta chain was sequenced during a study of T-cell reconstitution after alpha-beta-depleted transplantation in children. It was with unique molecular identifiers that the TCRbeta library was prepared. From the PCR reads, TCRdb called clonotypes with MiXCR, one entry per CDR3 protein. The profile shows about 610,000 distinct CDR3 sequences, more than 9% of them singletons. This clonotype was seen many times. The CDR3 consists of 14 residues. The germline V gene has CDR1 MNHEY and CDR2 SVGAGI. With V trimmed by 0 bases and J by 5 bases, 4 bases remained unmatched. The TCR originated in a human donor who donated a stem cell graft to a child with acute myeloid leukemia. Source: PBMCs from the stem cell graft donor, taken from the stem cell graft. V gene TRBV6-5 combines with J gene TRBJ2-7, with 7 bases identical to TRBD1. The CDR3 DNA reads TGTGCCAGCAGTTACTCTAGACAGGGAGACGAGCAGTACTTC. This sequence encodes CASSYSRQGDEQYF.